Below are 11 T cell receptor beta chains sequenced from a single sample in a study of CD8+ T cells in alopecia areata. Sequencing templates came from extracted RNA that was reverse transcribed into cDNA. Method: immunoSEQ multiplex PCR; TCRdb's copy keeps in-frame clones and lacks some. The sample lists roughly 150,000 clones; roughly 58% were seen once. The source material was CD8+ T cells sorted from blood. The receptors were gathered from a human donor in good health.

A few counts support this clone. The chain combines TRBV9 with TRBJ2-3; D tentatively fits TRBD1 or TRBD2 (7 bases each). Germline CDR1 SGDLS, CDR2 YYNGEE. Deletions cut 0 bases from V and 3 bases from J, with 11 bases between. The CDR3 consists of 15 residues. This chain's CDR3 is CASSVAGGETDTQYF. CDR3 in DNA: TGTGCCAGCAGCGTAGCAGGGGGGGAGACAGATACGCAGTATTTT.

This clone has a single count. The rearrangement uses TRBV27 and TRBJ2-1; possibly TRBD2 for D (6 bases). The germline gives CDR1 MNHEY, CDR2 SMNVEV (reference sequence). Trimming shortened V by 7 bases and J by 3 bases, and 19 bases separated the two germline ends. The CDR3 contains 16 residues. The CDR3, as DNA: TGTGCCAGCACCTGGACTATCCGAAACTTCTACAATGAGCAGTTCTTC. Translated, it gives CASTWTIRNFYNEQFF.

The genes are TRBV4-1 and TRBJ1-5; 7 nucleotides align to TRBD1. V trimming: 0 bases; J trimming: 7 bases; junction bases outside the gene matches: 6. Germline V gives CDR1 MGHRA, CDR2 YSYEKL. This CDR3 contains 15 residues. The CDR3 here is CASSQDTGAKQPQHF. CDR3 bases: TGCGCCAGCAGCCAAGATACAGGGGCGAAGCAGCCCCAGCATTTT.

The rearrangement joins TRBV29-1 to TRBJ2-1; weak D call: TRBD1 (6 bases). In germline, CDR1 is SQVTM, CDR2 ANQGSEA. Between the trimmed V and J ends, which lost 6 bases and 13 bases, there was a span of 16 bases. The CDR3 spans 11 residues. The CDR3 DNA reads TGCAGCGTGGGGGTAGGGGGAAATCAGTTCTTC. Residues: CSVGVGGNQFF.

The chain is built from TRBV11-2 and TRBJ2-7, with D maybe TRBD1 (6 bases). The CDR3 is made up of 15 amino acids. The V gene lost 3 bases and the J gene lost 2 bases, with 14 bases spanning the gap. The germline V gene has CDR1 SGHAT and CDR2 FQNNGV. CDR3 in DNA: TGTGCCAGCAGCTTGTCTAAAGGACAGCCCTACGAGCAGTACTTC. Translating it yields CASSLSKGQPYEQYF.

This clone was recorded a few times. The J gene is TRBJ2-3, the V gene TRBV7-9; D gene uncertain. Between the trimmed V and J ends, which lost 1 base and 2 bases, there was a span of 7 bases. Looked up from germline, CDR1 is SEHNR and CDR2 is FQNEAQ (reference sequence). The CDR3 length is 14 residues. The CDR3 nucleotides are TGTGCCAGCAGCTTAGGTCCGTACACAGATACGCAGTATTTT. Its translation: CASSLGPYTDTQYF.

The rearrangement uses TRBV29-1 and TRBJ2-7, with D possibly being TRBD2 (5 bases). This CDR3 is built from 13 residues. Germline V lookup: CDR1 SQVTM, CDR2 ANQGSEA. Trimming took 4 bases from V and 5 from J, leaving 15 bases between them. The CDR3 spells CSVARRGFDEQYF. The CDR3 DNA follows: TGCAGCGTTGCCCGGCGAGGGTTCGACGAGCAGTACTTC.

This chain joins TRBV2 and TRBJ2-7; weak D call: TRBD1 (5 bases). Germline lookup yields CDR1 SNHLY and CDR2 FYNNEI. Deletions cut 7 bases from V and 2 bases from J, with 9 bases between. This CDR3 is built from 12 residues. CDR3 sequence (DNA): TGTGCCAGCACAGACAGTACCTACGAGCAGTACTTC. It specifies CASTDSTYEQYF.

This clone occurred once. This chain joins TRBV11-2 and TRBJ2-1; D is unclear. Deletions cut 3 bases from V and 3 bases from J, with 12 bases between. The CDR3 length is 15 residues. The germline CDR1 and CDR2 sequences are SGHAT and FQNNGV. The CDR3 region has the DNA TGTGCCAGCAGCTTTGGCCAGCCAGACTACAATGAGCAGTTCTTC. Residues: CASSFGQPDYNEQFF. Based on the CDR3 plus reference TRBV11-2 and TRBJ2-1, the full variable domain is EAGVAQSPRYKIIEKRQSVAFWCNPISGHATLYWYQQILGQGPKLLIQFQNNGVVDDSQLPKDRFSAERLKGVDSTLKIQPAKLEDSAVYLCASSFGQPDYNEQFFGPGTRLTVL.

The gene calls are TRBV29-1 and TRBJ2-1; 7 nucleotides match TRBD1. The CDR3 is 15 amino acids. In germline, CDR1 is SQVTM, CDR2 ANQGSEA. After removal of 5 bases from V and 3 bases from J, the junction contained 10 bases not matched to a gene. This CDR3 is CSVPPTGPSYNEQFF. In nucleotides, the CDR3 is TGCAGCGTTCCCCCGACAGGGCCCAGCTACAATGAGCAGTTCTTC.

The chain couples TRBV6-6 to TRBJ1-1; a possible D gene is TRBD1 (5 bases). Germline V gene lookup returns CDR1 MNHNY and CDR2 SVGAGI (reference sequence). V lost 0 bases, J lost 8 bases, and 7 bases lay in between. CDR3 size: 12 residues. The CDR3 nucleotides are TGTGCCAGCAGTTACTCGGGGGAAGAAGCTTTCTTT. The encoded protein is CASSYSGEEAFF.